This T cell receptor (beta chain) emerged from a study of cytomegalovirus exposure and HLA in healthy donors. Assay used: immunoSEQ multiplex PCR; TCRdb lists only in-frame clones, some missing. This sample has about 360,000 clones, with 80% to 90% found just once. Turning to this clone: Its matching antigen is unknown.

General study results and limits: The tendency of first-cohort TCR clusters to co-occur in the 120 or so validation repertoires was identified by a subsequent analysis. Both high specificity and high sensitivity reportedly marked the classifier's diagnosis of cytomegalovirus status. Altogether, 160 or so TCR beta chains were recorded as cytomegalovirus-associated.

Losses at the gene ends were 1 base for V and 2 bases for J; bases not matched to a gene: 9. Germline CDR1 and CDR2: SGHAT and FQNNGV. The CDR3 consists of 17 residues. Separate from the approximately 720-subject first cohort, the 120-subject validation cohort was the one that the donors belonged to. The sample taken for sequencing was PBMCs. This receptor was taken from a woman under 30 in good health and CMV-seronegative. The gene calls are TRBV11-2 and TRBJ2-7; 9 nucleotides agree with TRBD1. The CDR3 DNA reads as TGTGCCAGCAGCTTAGCTGGAGGAACAGGGGGCCCCTACGAGCAGTACTTC. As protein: CASSLAGGTGGPYEQYF.